Below, 27 T cell receptor beta chains from the same sample are listed, as sequenced in a study of blood T cell repertoires in COVID-19 (dated by TCRdb to about 2020). Library method: the immunoSEQ multiplex PCR assay. The table comes from immuneACCESS by way of TCRdb, which keeps in-frame sequences with V and J called. Part of the clones is missing from these tables; in studies checked, under half for an unresolved V gene and the rest for unknown reasons. This sample has some 130,000 clones in its table, and 86% of those were observed once. The top ten clones comprise roughly 4.3% of the sample. Sequencing input: PBMCs or T cells enriched from blood (not recorded which). Receptors originate from a man aged 45-60 years who had recovered from COVID-19.

The chain has TRBV11-2 and TRBJ2-5, with TRBD1 as a possible D gene (5 bases). The CDR3 has 15 amino acids. V lost 1 base and J 9 bases, leaving 18 bases between the germline ends. Per germline, CDR1 SGHAT and CDR2 FQNNGV. The CDR3: CASSLAWSGSQAQYF. The CDR3 bases are TGTGCCAGCAGCTTAGCCTGGTCAGGGTCCCAAGCCCAGTACTTC.

The rearrangement joins TRBV12-3 or TRBV12-4 to TRBJ2-7; 9 bases agree with TRBD1. This CDR3 has 13 amino acids. V trimming: 5 bases; J trimming: 6 bases; junction bases outside the gene matches: 5. CDR3 sequence (DNA): TGTGCCAGCAGTGCGGGACAGGGCATCGAGCAGTACGTC. Its protein product is CASSAGQGIEQYV.

The genes are TRBV6-1 and TRBJ1-5; no clear D gene. V was cut by 3 bases and J by 4 bases, with 7 bases left in between. In germline, CDR1 is MNHNS, CDR2 SASEGT. The CDR3 extends over 13 amino acids. CDR3 DNA sequence: TGTGCCAGCAGTGAGTTTTCTAATCAGCCCCAGCATTTT. Protein product: CASSEFSNQPQHF.

The rearrangement uses TRBV12-3 or TRBV12-4 and TRBJ1-1; D perhaps matches TRBD1 (5 bases). V was pared by 5 bases and J by 7 bases, with 11 bases between. CDR3 size: 12 residues. CDR3 loop: CASSPGLVEAFF. CDR3 nucleotides: TGTGCCAGCAGTCCAGGGTTGGTTGAAGCTTTCTTT.

The chain carries TRBV6-5 and TRBJ2-1; D is ambiguous. In germline, CDR1 is MNHEY, CDR2 SVGAGI. The ends were cut back, 5 bases at V and 4 bases at J, with 3 bases in the middle. The CDR3 covers 11 residues. The CDR3 bases are TGTGCCAGCAGTCCTTACAATGAGCAGTTCTTC. Amino acid sequence: CASSPYNEQFF.

The chain has TRBV30 and TRBJ1-1; D is perhaps TRBD1 (5 bases). Germline V gene data show CDR1 as GTSNPN and CDR2 as SVGIG (reference sequence). This CDR3 is built from 16 residues. V lost 0 bases to trimming and J lost 0 bases, with 14 bases between them. For the CDR3, the DNA is TGTGCCTGGAGTGTCGCCAGGGCCATTATGAACACTGAAGCTTTCTTT. It is translated as CAWSVARAIMNTEAFF.

The genes are TRBV24-1 and TRBJ1-2; 7 bases agree with TRBD1. Germline V lookup: CDR1 KGHDR, CDR2 SFDVKD. CDR3 length: 14 residues. After removal of 5 bases from V and 2 bases from J, the junction contained 4 bases not matched to a gene. CDR3 sequence reads: CATSGGGENYGYTF. CDR3 coding DNA: TGTGCCACCAGTGGAGGGGGCGAGAACTATGGCTACACCTTC.

V usage is TRBV5-4 and J usage is TRBJ2-5, with 7 nucleotides matching TRBD2. With 0 bases clipped from V and 2 bases from J, the junction kept 4 bases outside the gene matches. Germline-derived CDR1 and CDR2 are SGHNT and YYREEE (reference sequence). The CDR3 spans 15 residues. This CDR3 is CASSLAAGGQETQYF. For the CDR3, the DNA is TGTGCCAGCAGCTTGGCGGCCGGGGGGCAAGAGACCCAGTACTTC.

This clone was detected once. This sequence joins TRBV6-5 and TRBJ1-1, with D perhaps TRBD1 (5 bases). Looked up from germline, CDR1 is MNHEY and CDR2 is SVGAGI. The CDR3 covers 13 residues. V shed 2 bases and J shed 8 bases, with 12 bases lying between them. CDR3 nucleotides: TGTGCCAGCAGTTACGTCCCAGGGTCAGAAGCTTTCTTT. Translation gives CASSYVPGSEAFF.

The chain combines TRBV7-2 with TRBJ1-5; D unclear. The CDR3 totals 13 residues. Per germline, CDR1 SGHTA and CDR2 FQGNSA. Trimming took 2 bases from V and 9 from J, leaving 11 bases between them. CDR3 sequence (DNA): TGTGCCAGCAGCTTAACGGAACAGAGGCCCCAGCATTTT. It encodes CASSLTEQRPQHF.

This sequence joins TRBV24-1 and TRBJ1-2; 9 bases are a match to TRBD1. From germline, CDR1 is KGHDR and CDR2 SFDVKD. Trimming cost V 3 bases and J 6 bases; bases outside gene matches: 10. This CDR3 is 16 amino acids long. The CDR3 sequence: CATSDHFRDRVDGYTF. CDR3 in DNA: TGTGCCACCAGTGATCATTTTAGGGACAGGGTTGATGGCTACACCTTC.

The CDR3 loop is CASSVVSLNTEAFF. In DNA, the CDR3 is TGTGCCAGCAGTGTGGTAAGCTTGAACACTGAAGCTTTCTTT. The J gene is TRBJ1-1, the V gene TRBV2; D is uncertain. This CDR3 contains 14 residues. Germline CDR1 reads SNHLY; CDR2 reads FYNNEI. V lost 4 bases and J lost 0, with 9 bases in between.

V is TRBV15 and J is TRBJ1-5; the D is unclear. Germline-derived CDR1 and CDR2 are LNHNV and YYDKDF (reference sequence). V was clipped by 5 bases and J by 11 bases, with 22 bases between them. The CDR3 is made up of 15 amino acids. The CDR3 DNA is TGTGCCACCAGCGGTACCCAACGGACGCGGGAGGCCCAGCATTTT. This translates into CATSGTQRTREAQHF.

The chain has TRBV7-2 and TRBJ2-1, with D perhaps matching TRBD1 (6 bases). Germline loops: CDR1 SGHTA, CDR2 FQGNSA. V lost 4 bases and J lost 2, with 9 bases in between. This CDR3 is 14 amino acids long. The CDR3 region is CASSSRTAYNEQFF. The CDR3 DNA sequence: TGTGCCAGCAGCTCAAGGACAGCCTACAATGAGCAGTTCTTC.

This sequence joins TRBV24-1 and TRBJ2-7; possibly TRBD2 for D (5 bases). CDR3 size: 17 residues. Germline lookup yields CDR1 KGHDR and CDR2 SFDVKD. Deletions cut 3 bases from V and 0 bases from J, with 17 bases between. The CDR3 here is CATSDIPGRGSSYEQYF. DNA for the CDR3: TGTGCCACCAGTGATATCCCGGGTCGGGGAAGCTCCTACGAGCAGTACTTC.

V and J are TRBV19 and TRBJ2-5; D might be TRBD2 (5 bases). Germline CDR1 is LNHDA and CDR2 is SQIVND (reference sequence). There are 13 residues in the CDR3. The V end was cut by 5 bases, the J end by 2 bases, with 9 bases between. CDR3 residues: CASSSGKQETQYF. CDR3 bases: TGTGCCAGTAGTTCCGGGAAGCAAGAGACCCAGTACTTC.

The genes are TRBV28 and TRBJ2-4, with TRBD1 matching over 8 bases. Germline CDR1 MDHEN, CDR2 SYDVKM. The CDR3 length is 15 residues. Germline trimming cut 6 bases from V and 0 bases from J; bases unmatched to any gene: 4. CDR3 loop: CASSIRGLAKNIQYF. The CDR3 DNA is TGTGCCAGCAGCATCAGGGGGCTAGCCAAAAACATTCAGTACTTC.

The chain carries TRBV7-2 and TRBJ2-5, with D perhaps matching TRBD2 (5 bases). CDR1 SGHTA and CDR2 FQGNSA come from the germline V gene. The ends were cut back, 5 bases at V and 5 bases at J, with 15 bases in the middle. The CDR3 length is 14 residues. CDR3 sequence reads: CASSPGMGLETQYF. The CDR3 DNA sequence: TGTGCCAGCAGCCCCGGGATGGGTTTGGAGACCCAGTACTTC.

The chain couples TRBV30 to TRBJ2-7; TRBD2 aligns across 10 bases. Germline loops: CDR1 GTSNPN, CDR2 SVGIG (reference sequence). V dropped 4 bases and J dropped 7; count of bases not matched to a gene: 10. This CDR3 has 14 amino acids. The CDR3 DNA reads TGTGCCTGGAACCCAGCGGGAGGGCCGGGGGAGCAGTACTTC. Encoded protein: CAWNPAGGPGEQYF.

The chain carries TRBV5-1 and TRBJ2-1; 8 bases are a match to TRBD2. This CDR3 spans 13 amino acids. V shed 2 bases, J shed 7 bases, and the junction held 2 bases outside the gene matches. Germline CDR1 is SGHRS and CDR2 is YFSETQ. The CDR3 DNA follows: TGCGCCAGCAGCTTACTAGCGGCGAATGAGCAGTTCTTC. Translated, it gives CASSLLAANEQFF.

J is TRBJ2-3 and V is TRBV19, with D maybe TRBD2 (5 bases). V was clipped by 4 bases and J by 8 bases, with 10 bases between them. This CDR3 comprises 12 residues. Germline values: CDR1 LNHDA, CDR2 SQIVND (reference sequence). CDR3 loop: CASSRKEGTQYF. In DNA, the CDR3 is TGTGCCAGTAGTAGGAAAGAGGGTACGCAGTATTTT.

The CDR3 reads CASSLGGENYNEQFF. The CDR3 DNA sequence: TGTGCCAGCAGCTTAGGGGGCGAGAACTACAATGAGCAGTTCTTC. J is TRBJ2-1 and V is TRBV5-4, with 7 nucleotides matching TRBD1. The V segment lost 2 bases and the J segment 3 bases; nucleotides outside the gene matches: 5. Germline assignment: CDR1 SGHNT and CDR2 YYREEE (reference sequence). This CDR3 spans 15 amino acids.

In its sample, this clone was seen once. J is TRBJ1-2 and V is TRBV4-1, with a tentative D call TRBD1 (5 bases). The germline gives CDR1 MGHRA, CDR2 YSYEKL. This CDR3 spans 15 amino acids. With 4 bases removed from V and 3 bases from J, the gap between germline ends came to 15 bases. Here the CDR3 reads CASSRISRGDYGYTF. CDR3 DNA: TGCGCCAGCAGCCGCATCTCTCGGGGGGACTATGGCTACACCTTC.

This sequence joins TRBV4-3 and TRBJ2-1, with D perhaps matching TRBD2 (6 bases). The CDR3 sequence is 16 residues long. Germline V gives CDR1 LGHNA, CDR2 YSLEER. The germline V and J ends were trimmed by 4 bases and 4 bases, with 17 bases remaining between them. In nucleotides, the CDR3 is TGCGCCAGCAGCCGGGACTCCACCCCGAGATACAATGAGCAGTTCTTC. Its translation is CASSRDSTPRYNEQFF.

The rearrangement links TRBV19 to TRBJ1-5; D gene unclear. V lost 7 bases to trimming and J lost 1 base, with 20 bases between them. The CDR3 runs 17 residues. Germline assignment: CDR1 LNHDA and CDR2 SQIVND (reference sequence). CDR3 nucleotides: TGTGCCAGTACCGGAGGTCGGGCAGAACAGAGCAATCAGCCCCAGCATTTT. It encodes CASTGGRAEQSNQPQHF.

This clone came up a few times. The chain uses TRBV28 and TRBJ1-4; a weak D match, TRBD1 (5 bases). Germline CDR1 and CDR2: MDHEN and SYDVKM. The CDR3 spans 16 residues. V lost 10 bases and J lost 2, with 20 bases in between. The CDR3 is CATLWHQGGTNEKLFF. CDR3 in DNA: TGTGCCACCCTTTGGCATCAGGGAGGCACTAATGAAAAACTGTTTTTT.

The genes are TRBV4-2 and TRBJ1-4, with TRBD1 matching over 7 bases. CDR1 is LGHNA and CDR2 is YNFKEQ in the germline V gene. The CDR3 runs 15 residues. The trim removed 3 bases at V and 4 bases at J, leaving 5 bases unmatched. The CDR3: CASSQLGTDNEKLFF. The CDR3 nucleotides read TGTGCCAGCAGCCAGCTCGGGACAGATAATGAAAAACTGTTTTTT.